The next 28 T cell receptor beta chains were all read from a single sample in a study of a mutant IDH1 vaccine in newly diagnosed glioma. No cognate antigen is known for these TCRs. Libraries were prepared by immunoSEQ multiplex PCR; TCRdb keeps only in-frame clonotypes and omits some of them. Of approximately 31,000 clones listed, around four fifths are singletons. Time point specified: week 35, safety follow-up. Alongside topical imiquimod, each dose of vaccine comprised 300 ug of mutant IDH1 20-mer peptide. The specimen was PBMCs, collected from a glioma patient whose treatment included an IDH1 peptide vaccine. These receptors came from a man aged 40-49 years with glioma. Some clones in this sample may be carry-over from other donors' samples.

The chain couples TRBV19 to TRBJ1-6, with unresolved D. There are 14 residues in the CDR3. With 4 bases removed from V and 7 bases from J, the gap between germline ends came to 11 bases. Germline V gene sequence: CDR1 LNHDA, CDR2 SQIVND (reference sequence). The CDR3 DNA sequence: TGTGCCAGTAGTACAAAAGGTTCCAATTCACCCCTCCACTTT. Protein sequence: CASSTKGSNSPLHF.

This clone was counted between two and nine times. This sequence joins TRBV5-8 and TRBJ1-5, with unresolved D. Trimming pared 2 bases from V and 1 base from J, leaving 4 bases between. The CDR3 is 13 residues long. Germline V CDR1 and CDR2: SGHTS, YDEGEE. DNA of the CDR3: TGTGCCAGCAGCTTAAACAGCAATCAGCCCCAGCATTTT. It codes for CASSLNSNQPQHF.

The chain links TRBV4-1 to TRBJ1-4, with TRBD1 matching 11 bases. The ends lost 4 bases at V and 8 bases at J; junction bases unmatched: 12. Germline V gene sequence: CDR1 MGHRA, CDR2 YSYEKL. The CDR3 is 17 residues long. DNA of the CDR3: TGCGCCAGCAGCCCCCGGGACAGGGGGGAACGAAACGAAAAACTGTTTTTT. It codes for CASSPRDRGERNEKLFF.

The chain employs TRBV2 and TRBJ1-5; 8 bases match TRBD1. Looked up from germline, CDR1 is SNHLY and CDR2 is FYNNEI. This CDR3 region has 14 residues. Unmatched junction bases numbered 4, after V lost 4 bases and J lost 5 bases. The CDR3 DNA is TGTGCCAGCAGTGGACAGGGGTCGTATCAGCCCCAGCATTTT. Protein sequence: CASSGQGSYQPQHF.

The chain uses TRBV20-1 and TRBJ2-3, with D perhaps TRBD2 (5 bases). Trimming shortened V by 6 bases and J by 6 bases, and 7 bases separated the two germline ends. Germline CDR1 reads DFQATT; CDR2 reads SNEGSKA (reference sequence). There are 10 residues in the CDR3. DNA of the CDR3: TGCAGTGCCGAGGGTGATACGCAGTATTTT. It is translated as CSAEGDTQYF.

The chain has TRBV4-2 and TRBJ1-6; D is unclear. The CDR3 runs to 20 residues. V was cut by 0 bases and J by 3 bases, with 21 bases left in between. The V gene's germline CDR1 is LGHNA and CDR2 YNFKEQ. The CDR3 loop is CASSQDIPGKVSLYNSPLHF. The CDR3 bases are TGTGCCAGCAGCCAAGATATCCCAGGAAAAGTAAGCCTCTATAATTCACCCCTCCACTTT.

The chain carries TRBV7-8 and TRBJ1-2; 10 positions match TRBD1. The germline V gene encodes CDR1 SGHVS and CDR2 FQNEAQ. This CDR3 region has 14 residues. V lost 2 bases to trimming and J lost 7 bases; unmatched junction nucleotides: 4. The CDR3 DNA reads as TGTGCCAGCAGCTTAAAGGGACAGGGGTCTGGCTACACCTTC. Its protein is CASSLKGQGSGYTF.

This chain links TRBV10-3 with TRBJ1-2; 9 bases map to TRBD1. V shed 2 bases, J shed 5 bases, and the junction held 6 bases outside the gene matches. Per germline, CDR1 ENHRY and CDR2 SYGVKD. The CDR3 loop spans 15 amino acids. The CDR3 reads CAISERRDREYGYTF. The CDR3 DNA reads as TGTGCCATCAGTGAGCGCCGGGACAGGGAATATGGCTACACCTTC.

The rearrangement uses TRBV5-6 and TRBJ2-7; D is unresolved. Trimming took 4 bases from V and 6 from J, leaving 11 bases between them. The CDR3 is 12 residues long. Germline CDR1 is SGHDT and CDR2 is YYEEEE. CDR3 sequence reads: CASSVTRLEQYF. The CDR3 region has the DNA TGTGCCAGCAGCGTGACCCGTCTCGAGCAGTACTTC.

This rearrangement joins TRBV6-5 to TRBJ2-3, with 7 positions matching TRBD1. The CDR3 has 14 amino acids. V lost 6 bases and J lost 5; bases outside the gene matches: 8. CDR1 is MNHEY and CDR2 is SVGAGI in the germline V gene. CDR3 nucleotides: TGTGCCAGCAGCCCACAGGGGATTGAAGATACGCAGTATTTT. Translated: CASSPQGIEDTQYF.

V gene TRBV7-2 combines with J gene TRBJ1-5; TRBD1 aligns across 7 bases. V gave up 1 base and J gave up 5 bases; unmatched junction bases: 2. Germline V lookup: CDR1 SGHTA, CDR2 FQGNSA. The CDR3 sequence is 14 residues long. This chain's CDR3 is CASSLGQGYQPQHF. The CDR3 DNA is TGTGCCAGCAGCTTAGGACAGGGCTATCAGCCCCAGCATTTT.

This clone was recorded a few times. The V call is TRBV15, the J call TRBJ1-2, with no clear D. The germline V gene has CDR1 LNHNV and CDR2 YYDKDF (reference sequence). This CDR3 region has 13 residues. V lost 5 bases to trimming and J lost 8 bases, with 15 bases between them. This chain's CDR3 is CATSSGRVGGYTF. The CDR3 region has the DNA TGTGCCACCAGCTCCGGAAGGGTCGGGGGCTACACCTTC.

The chain carries TRBV18 and TRBJ1-6; D remains unclear. Trimming took 3 bases from V and 6 from J, leaving 15 bases between them. Germline values: CDR1 KGHSH, CDR2 LQKENI. This CDR3 has 16 amino acids. The CDR3 reads CASSPLSRQVNSPLHF. In nucleotides, the CDR3 is TGTGCCAGCTCACCCCTCTCCAGGCAGGTTAATTCACCCCTCCACTTT.

The gene calls are TRBV5-6 and TRBJ2-7, with a possible D match to TRBD1 (6 bases). The germline V and J ends were trimmed by 4 bases and 5 bases, with 13 bases remaining between them. The CDR3 loop spans 13 amino acids. Germline CDR1 and CDR2: SGHDT and YYEEEE. CDR3 loop: CASSLTGLDEQYF. The CDR3 region has the DNA TGTGCCAGCAGCCTAACAGGGCTCGACGAGCAGTACTTC.

This sequence joins TRBV27 and TRBJ2-3, with D tentatively TRBD2 (6 bases). Trimming took off 3 bases at V and 0 bases at J, with 22 bases between the two ends. The CDR3 extends over 19 amino acids. In germline, CDR1 is MNHEY, CDR2 SMNVEV (reference sequence). CDR3 loop: CASSFFAGPRAPSTDTQYF. In nucleotides, the CDR3 is TGTGCCAGCAGTTTCTTCGCGGGACCCAGGGCACCTAGCACAGATACGCAGTATTTT.

This clone is judged medium-sized. The chain carries TRBV7-2 and TRBJ2-7; 7 bases agree with TRBD1. The CDR3 length is 14 residues. Germline CDR1 reads SGHTA; CDR2 reads FQGNSA. V was clipped by 5 bases and J by 0 bases; unmatched bases: 4. CDR3 region: CASSPRDSSYEQYF. The CDR3 DNA sequence: TGTGCCAGCAGCCCCCGGGACAGCTCCTACGAGCAGTACTTC.

The chain has TRBV5-1 and TRBJ2-1; weak D call: TRBD2 (7 bases). The germline CDR1 and CDR2 sequences are SGHRS and YFSETQ. CDR3 length: 13 amino acids. V was cut by 2 bases and J by 10 bases, with 13 bases left in between. CDR3 sequence: CASSFVGGTEQFF. The CDR3 nucleotides read TGCGCCAGCAGCTTTGTCGGGGGGACAGAGCAGTTCTTC.

The rearrangement uses TRBV30 and TRBJ2-2; D call uncertain. The V end was cut by 7 bases, the J end by 7 bases, with 16 bases between. Germline values: CDR1 GTSNPN, CDR2 SVGIG (reference sequence). The CDR3 is 13 residues long. CDR3 coding DNA: TGTGCCTCGTTTACAAACCATGGCGGGGAGCTGTTTTTT. Its translation is CASFTNHGGELFF.

This clone was detected only once. V gene TRBV28 combines with J gene TRBJ1-5, with D possibly being TRBD1 (5 bases). Germline values: CDR1 MDHEN, CDR2 SYDVKM. Trimming took off 3 bases at V and 3 bases at J, with 21 bases between the two ends. This CDR3 has 18 residues. The CDR3 protein is CASSFPTRTRGNNQPQHF. In DNA, the CDR3 is TGTGCCAGCAGTTTCCCGACCAGGACCCGGGGGAACAATCAGCCCCAGCATTTT.

By share, this clone counts as medium-sized. The J gene is TRBJ1-5, the V gene TRBV7-6; D unclear. The CDR3 extends over 12 amino acids. The V gene's germline CDR1 is SGHVS and CDR2 FNYEAQ. The V gene lost 3 bases and the J gene lost 4 bases, with 4 bases spanning the gap. The CDR3 is CASSFKNQPQHF. CDR3 nucleotide sequence: TGTGCCAGCAGCTTCAAGAATCAGCCCCAGCATTTT.

This chain uses TRBV29-1 with TRBJ1-1, with D unresolved. The CDR3 consists of 13 residues. Trimming shortened V by 6 bases and J by 0 bases, and 11 bases separated the two germline ends. CDR1 is SQVTM, CDR2 ANQGSEA, per germline. CDR3: CSVPDWMNTEAFF. CDR3 coding DNA: TGCAGCGTCCCGGACTGGATGAACACTGAAGCTTTCTTT.

This chain joins TRBV18 and TRBJ2-2; possibly TRBD1 for D (6 bases). This CDR3 region has 15 residues. Germline CDR1 is KGHSH and CDR2 is LQKENI. Trimming stripped 1 base from V and 7 bases from J, with 13 bases between. DNA for the CDR3: TGTGCCAGCTCACCACTCAACAGGGATGGCGGGGAGCTGTTTTTT. Amino acids: CASSPLNRDGGELFF.

This clone is a singleton in its sample. V and J are TRBV7-8 and TRBJ2-7; D might be TRBD1 (6 bases). Trimming left V 7 bases short and J 0 bases short, with 16 bases between. Germline assignment: CDR1 SGHVS and CDR2 FQNEAQ. CDR3 length: 15 residues. The CDR3 DNA reads TGTGCCAGCACCAAGACAGGATCCAGCTCCTACGAGCAGTACTTC. The encoded protein is CASTKTGSSSYEQYF.

The genes are TRBV29-1 and TRBJ1-1; TRBD1 agrees at 9 bases. The CDR3 length is 15 residues. Unmatched junction bases numbered 14, after V lost 6 bases and J lost 6 bases. CDR1 SQVTM and CDR2 ANQGSEA come from the germline V gene. CDR3: CSVFFMDRGFSEAFF. CDR3 in DNA: TGCAGCGTCTTTTTTATGGACAGGGGATTCTCTGAAGCTTTCTTT.

The chain combines TRBV9 with TRBJ2-5; 9 nucleotides align to TRBD1. CDR3 size: 14 residues. V trimming: 4 bases; J trimming: 5 bases; junction bases outside the gene matches: 6. Germline V gives CDR1 SGDLS, CDR2 YYNGEE. This CDR3 reads CASSSTGGRETQYF. In nucleotides, the CDR3 is TGTGCCAGCAGCTCCACAGGGGGCCGGGAGACCCAGTACTTC.

CDR3 residues: CASIPPGLAGGPGNEQFF. As DNA, the CDR3 is TGTGCCAGCATTCCGCCGGGACTAGCGGGGGGGCCAGGCAATGAGCAGTTCTTC. J is TRBJ2-1 and V is TRBV2; 16 bases fit TRBD2. Germline V lookup: CDR1 SNHLY, CDR2 FYNNEI. V lost 7 bases and J lost 6; bases outside the gene matches: 12. The CDR3 runs 18 residues.

The V call is TRBV5-4, the J call TRBJ2-7, with TRBD1 identical over 11 bases. J gave up 2 bases and V 0 bases, and 4 bases lay outside the gene matches. The germline gives CDR1 SGHNT, CDR2 YYREEE (reference sequence). This CDR3 is 16 amino acids long. The DNA of the CDR3 is TGTGCCAGCAGCTTGGGGCCGGGACAGGGGGCCTACGAGCAGTACTTC. Its translation is CASSLGPGQGAYEQYF.

The chain links TRBV4-1 to TRBJ2-2, with TRBD2 matching 13 bases. Trimming removed 1 base from V and 4 bases from J; junction bases left unmatched: 6. This CDR3 region has 18 residues. Germline CDR1 reads MGHRA; CDR2 reads YSYEKL. The CDR3: CASSQGGLAGVGTGELFF. The CDR3 coding sequence is TGCGCCAGCAGCCAAGGAGGACTAGCGGGGGTCGGCACCGGGGAGCTGTTTTTT.